The 8 T cell receptor beta chains reported below all come from one sample, sequenced in a study of blood T cell repertoires in COVID-19. Here immunoSEQ multiplex PCR was the method, and the copy in TCRdb shows in-frame clones only, minus some. The data contain roughly 230,000 clones, about 87% of them singletons. Sequenced sample: peripheral blood. The receptors were sampled from a man in his 70s with acute or convalescent COVID-19.

The rearrangement joins TRBV4-3 to TRBJ2-1; 8 nucleotides line up with TRBD2. The CDR3 extends over 15 amino acids. Germline trimming cut 4 bases from V and 2 bases from J; bases unmatched to any gene: 4. The germline CDR1 and CDR2 sequences are LGHNA and YSLEER. The DNA of the CDR3 is TGCGCCAGCAGCCCAACTAGCGGAGCCTACAATGAGCAGTTCTTC. Residues: CASSPTSGAYNEQFF.

The sample holds one count of this clone. Germline is not matched at one junction end, which may reflect a read error. V usage is TRBV19 and J usage is TRBJ2-7; a possible D gene is TRBD2 (5 bases). The germline V gene encodes CDR1 LNHDA and CDR2 SQIVND (reference sequence). This CDR3 has 13 residues. The CDR3 loop is CASGIPGYYEQYF. The CDR3 DNA is TGTGCCAGTGGTATCCCGGGATACTACGAGCAGTACTTC.

The rearrangement joins TRBV28 to TRBJ2-5, with 8 positions matching TRBD2. Germline lookup yields CDR1 MDHEN and CDR2 SYDVKM. Trimming at V came to 4 bases and at J to 7 bases, leaving 17 bases not matched to a gene. This CDR3 contains 17 residues. In DNA, the CDR3 is TGTGCCAGCAGTTCCGTGGGTAGCGGGACGGGCGTCGGGACCCAGTACTTC. Its protein is CASSSVGSGTGVGTQYF.

This clone was seen just once. The chain links TRBV5-5 to TRBJ1-3; D is unresolved. This CDR3 comprises 17 residues. V was clipped by 0 bases and J by 0 bases, with 13 bases between them. Germline loops: CDR1 SGHKS, CDR2 YYEKEE (reference sequence). CDR3 amino acids: CASSLGPRGSSGNTIYF. DNA for the CDR3: TGTGCCAGCAGCTTGGGACCTCGTGGGAGCTCTGGAAACACCATATATTTT.

DNA of the CDR3: TGTGCCAGTAATAGCGGGAACTCCTACGAGCAGTACTTC. Its translation is CASNSGNSYEQYF. The V call is TRBV28, the J call TRBJ2-7; 8 nucleotides agree with TRBD2. The germline CDR1 and CDR2 sequences are MDHEN and SYDVKM. The V segment lost 9 bases and the J segment 0 bases; nucleotides outside the gene matches: 4. The CDR3 covers 13 residues.

The chain recombines TRBV5-1 with TRBJ1-4; a weak D match, TRBD1 (6 bases). V shed 4 bases and J shed 5 bases, with 15 bases lying between them. CDR3 length equals 15 residues. Looked up from germline, CDR1 is SGHRS and CDR2 is YFSETQ. The CDR3 DNA reads TGCGCCAGCAGCGATGGACAGACTCTGAATGAAAAACTGTTTTTT. It codes for CASSDGQTLNEKLFF.

V usage is TRBV7-8 and J usage is TRBJ2-7; perhaps TRBD2 as D (6 bases). V was pared by 5 bases and J by 0 bases, with 14 bases between. This CDR3 is built from 15 residues. From germline, CDR1 is SGHVS and CDR2 FQNEAQ. CDR3 residues: CASSALALSSYEQYF. The DNA of the CDR3 is TGTGCCAGCAGCGCACTAGCCCTGAGCTCCTACGAGCAGTACTTC.

The V call is TRBV10-3, the J call TRBJ1-3; 10 bases agree with TRBD1. Unmatched junction bases numbered 3, after V lost 3 bases and J lost 4 bases. Germline V gives CDR1 ENHRY, CDR2 SYGVKD. The CDR3 covers 15 residues. CDR3 protein: CAISERQGAGNTIYF. The CDR3, as DNA: TGTGCCATCAGTGAAAGACAGGGGGCGGGAAACACCATATATTTT.